This is a list of T cell receptor beta chains from one sample in a study of PD-1 blockade in classical Hodgkin lymphoma. Only in-frame clones appear in the TCRdb table, and some are missing; sequencing was by immunoSEQ multiplex PCR. The repertoire consists of several thousand clones, with roughly 71% occurring once and the leading ten covering approximately 29%. The sample here was peripheral blood mononuclear cells (PBMCs), taken before the fourth cycle of nivolumab. The receptors stem from a human donor with classical Hodgkin lymphoma. The CDR3 runs from the conserved cysteine through the conserved F or W. D genes are given only for firm matches. The size field is filled for only some rows; it gives once, few, many or a size class.

abundance: large; j_gene: TRBJ2-3; v_gene: TRBV6-5; d_gene: NA; CDR3nt: TGTGCCAGCAGCCTACAGAGCACAGATACGCAGTATTTT; CDR3aa: CASSLQSTDTQYF
abundance: NA; j_gene: TRBJ2-3; v_gene: TRBV29-1; d_gene: NA; CDR3nt: TGCAGCGTCCTCCAATCCGATTTTGGGAGCACAGATACGCAGTATTTT; CDR3aa: CSVLQSDFGSTDTQYF
abundance: few; j_gene: TRBJ2-1; v_gene: TRBV7-2; d_gene: NA; CDR3nt: TGTGCCAGCAGCTTAAAGGGCCATGAGCAGTTCTTC; CDR3aa: CASSLKGHEQFF
abundance: NA; j_gene: TRBJ1-5; v_gene: TRBV2; d_gene: TRBD1; CDR3nt: TGTGCCAGCAGTTCTGACAGGGGGCGTTTGCCCCAGCATTTT; CDR3aa: CASSSDRGRLPQHF
abundance: NA; j_gene: TRBJ1-5; v_gene: TRBV4-2; d_gene: NA; CDR3nt: TGTGCCAGCAGCCAGGAGGCGGGCAGGGATCAGCCCCAGCATTTT; CDR3aa: CASSQEAGRDQPQHF
abundance: NA; j_gene: TRBJ2-7; v_gene: TRBV5-1; d_gene: TRBD2; CDR3nt: TGCGCCAGCAGCTTGGCACCGGGACTAGCGGGAGTCTGGCACTTC; CDR3aa: CASSLAPGLAGVWHF
abundance: NA; j_gene: TRBJ1-1; v_gene: TRBV6-6; d_gene: NA; CDR3nt: TGTGCCAGCAGGCCCAGGGGCCGGGGCACTGAAGCTTTCTTT; CDR3aa: CASRPRGRGTEAFF
abundance: NA; j_gene: TRBJ2-5; v_gene: TRBV11-2; d_gene: TRBD2; CDR3nt: TGTGCCAGCAGCTACACCGGGACTAGCGGGATTCGGACCCAGTACTTC; CDR3aa: CASSYTGTSGIRTQYF
abundance: few; j_gene: TRBJ1-3; v_gene: TRBV6-1; d_gene: NA; CDR3nt: TGTGCCAGCAGTGAGAGGGGTGTCGCTGGAAACACCATATATTTT; CDR3aa: CASSERGVAGNTIYF
abundance: NA; j_gene: TRBJ2-2; v_gene: TRBV18; d_gene: NA; CDR3nt: TGTGCCAGCTCACCACCTCTCGTCGCCGGGGAGCTGTTTTTT; CDR3aa: CASSPPLVAGELFF
abundance: NA; j_gene: TRBJ2-1; v_gene: TRBV7-2; d_gene: NA; CDR3nt: TGTGCCAGCAGCCCGTCTGTCGGGGGTTACAATGAGCAGTTCTTC; CDR3aa: CASSPSVGGYNEQFF
abundance: NA; j_gene: TRBJ2-7; v_gene: TRBV29-1; d_gene: TRBD2; CDR3nt: TGCAGCGTTGCGGCGGGGGCCTACGAGCAGTACTTC; CDR3aa: CSVAAGAYEQYF
abundance: NA; j_gene: TRBJ2-1; v_gene: TRBV19; d_gene: NA; CDR3nt: TGTGCCAGTAGCGTGCCGGGATTCTACAATGAGCAGTTCTTC; CDR3aa: CASSVPGFYNEQFF
abundance: NA; j_gene: TRBJ2-7; v_gene: TRBV2; d_gene: TRBD2; CDR3nt: TGTGCCAGCAGTGTCAGTTCTAGCGGGACATATTTC; CDR3aa: CASSVSSSGTYF
abundance: NA; j_gene: TRBJ2-1; v_gene: TRBV21-1; d_gene: NA; CDR3nt: TGTGCCAGCAGCACGCGAAAAAAGCTTAGCGGGAGTTCACTTGAGCAGTTCTTC; CDR3aa: CASSTRKKLSGSSLEQFF
abundance: once; j_gene: TRBJ2-1; v_gene: TRBV28; d_gene: TRBD2; CDR3nt: TGTGCCAGCAGTTTTGGACTAGCGGGATTAGATGAGCAGTTCTTC; CDR3aa: CASSFGLAGLDEQFF
abundance: few; j_gene: TRBJ2-1; v_gene: TRBV19; d_gene: TRBD2; CDR3nt: TGTGCCAGTAGTACGCCGGGACTAGCGGGAGTAAATGAGCAGTTCTTC; CDR3aa: CASSTPGLAGVNEQFF
abundance: NA; j_gene: TRBJ2-1; v_gene: TRBV29-1; d_gene: NA; CDR3nt: TGCAGCGCCATGGGGTCCCCCGGGGATGAGCAGTTCTTC; CDR3aa: CSAMGSPGDEQFF
abundance: few; j_gene: TRBJ1-1; v_gene: TRBV6-5; d_gene: TRBD1; CDR3nt: TGTGCCAGCAGTTACGGGACAGGGTATTCCGCTGAAGCTTTCTTT; CDR3aa: CASSYGTGYSAEAFF
abundance: NA; j_gene: TRBJ2-5; v_gene: TRBV5-4; d_gene: NA; CDR3nt: TGTGCCAGCAGCCGCCTACGAGGGGAGCAGTACTTC; CDR3aa: CASSRLRGEQYF
abundance: few; j_gene: TRBJ2-3; v_gene: TRBV4-2; d_gene: TRBD2; CDR3nt: TGTGCCAGCAGCCAAGAGGTAGAGACTAGCGGGAGCATCTCACAGTATACGCAGTATTTT; CDR3aa: CASSQEVETSGSISQYTQYF
abundance: NA; j_gene: TRBJ2-7; v_gene: TRBV11-2; d_gene: TRBD2; CDR3nt: TGTGCCAGCAGCTTAACATCCCTTGGGACTAAGCAGTACTTC; CDR3aa: CASSLTSLGTKQYF
abundance: NA; j_gene: TRBJ2-6; v_gene: TRBV23-1; d_gene: NA; CDR3nt: TGCGCCAGCAGTACCCTGGATACGCAACAAAGTCGGGCCAACGTCCTGACTTTC; CDR3aa: CASSTLDTQQSRANVLTF
abundance: once; j_gene: TRBJ1-5; v_gene: TRBV7-3; d_gene: NA; CDR3nt: TGTGCCAGCAGCTTAGCGGACAGCAACAATCAGCCCCAGCATTTT; CDR3aa: CASSLADSNNQPQHF
abundance: few; j_gene: TRBJ1-5; v_gene: TRBV6-1; d_gene: NA; CDR3nt: TGTGCCAGCAGATCGACGGATTATAGCAATCAGCCCCAGCATTTT; CDR3aa: CASRSTDYSNQPQHF
abundance: NA; j_gene: TRBJ1-1; v_gene: TRBV14; d_gene: NA; CDR3nt: TGTGCCAGCAGCCTATATCCAACTGAAGCTTTCTTT; CDR3aa: CASSLYPTEAFF
abundance: NA; j_gene: TRBJ2-3; v_gene: TRBV14; d_gene: TRBD1; CDR3nt: TGTGCCAGCAGCCAACTTGGGCAGGGGGCATCAGATACGCAGTATTTT; CDR3aa: CASSQLGQGASDTQYF
abundance: few; j_gene: TRBJ1-5; v_gene: TRBV28; d_gene: NA; CDR3nt: TGTGCCAGCAGTGCAACCCCCTCCCTGTCGCAGCCCCAGCATTTT; CDR3aa: CASSATPSLSQPQHF
abundance: NA; j_gene: TRBJ1-3; v_gene: TRBV19; d_gene: NA; CDR3nt: TGTGCCAGTAGTCGGACCGTCAGCTCTGGAAACACCATATATTTT; CDR3aa: CASSRTVSSGNTIYF
abundance: NA; j_gene: TRBJ1-3; v_gene: TRBV28; d_gene: NA; CDR3nt: TGTGCCAGCAGTTTTCAGGGCCTAAGGGGAAACACCATATATTTT; CDR3aa: CASSFQGLRGNTIYF
abundance: large; j_gene: TRBJ2-7; v_gene: TRBV18; d_gene: NA; CDR3nt: TGTGCCAGCTCGACCGATTCAGGGTCTGCCTACGAGCAGTACTTC; CDR3aa: CASSTDSGSAYEQYF
abundance: NA; j_gene: TRBJ2-3; v_gene: TRBV5-5; d_gene: NA; CDR3nt: TGTGCCAGCAGCTCAGGGTTAGGTACGCAGTATTTT; CDR3aa: CASSSGLGTQYF
abundance: NA; j_gene: TRBJ2-7; v_gene: TRBV5-4; d_gene: NA; CDR3nt: TGTGCCAGCAGCTTGGCCCCGGGAGAGGCCTACGAGCAGTACTTC; CDR3aa: CASSLAPGEAYEQYF
abundance: NA; j_gene: TRBJ1-3; v_gene: TRBV5-6; d_gene: TRBD1; CDR3nt: TGTGCCAGCAGCTCCCGGGACAGGGGAAGGCCCATCTCTGGAAACACCATATATTTT; CDR3aa: CASSSRDRGRPISGNTIYF
abundance: once; j_gene: TRBJ2-1; v_gene: TRBV19; d_gene: NA; CDR3nt: TGTGCCAGTAGTACCGGGGGTAGCACCTACAATGAGCAGTTCTTC; CDR3aa: CASSTGGSTYNEQFF
abundance: NA; j_gene: TRBJ2-7; v_gene: TRBV7-8; d_gene: NA; CDR3nt: TGTGCCAGCAGCTTGGTCCTGAAGGGCGAGCAGTACTTC; CDR3aa: CASSLVLKGEQYF
abundance: NA; j_gene: TRBJ1-6; v_gene: TRBV29-1; d_gene: NA; CDR3nt: TGCAGCGTTGGTATCAGGGAGGGTTCACCCCTCCACTTT; CDR3aa: CSVGIREGSPLHF
abundance: NA; j_gene: TRBJ2-3; v_gene: TRBV7-2; d_gene: TRBD2; CDR3nt: TGTGCCAGCAGCTTAGCGTTGCGGGAGGGCCGATCAGATACGCAGTATTTT; CDR3aa: CASSLALREGRSDTQYF
abundance: NA; j_gene: TRBJ2-7; v_gene: TRBV6-1; d_gene: NA; CDR3nt: TGTGCCAGCCCTGGGGGGCGGTCGAGCTCCTACGAGCAGTACTTC; CDR3aa: CASPGGRSSSYEQYF
abundance: NA; j_gene: TRBJ2-1; v_gene: TRBV7-2; d_gene: TRBD2; CDR3nt: TGTGCCAGCAGCTTCCTAGCGGGAGTATCGGGCTCCTACAATGAGCAGTTCTTC; CDR3aa: CASSFLAGVSGSYNEQFF
abundance: NA; j_gene: TRBJ2-1; v_gene: TRBV10-3; d_gene: TRBD2; CDR3nt: TGTGCCATCAGTGAGACTAGCGGGATGGTAGATGAGCAGTTCTTC; CDR3aa: CAISETSGMVDEQFF
abundance: NA; j_gene: TRBJ2-7; v_gene: TRBV14; d_gene: TRBD1; CDR3nt: TGTGCCAGCAGCCCCGGGACAGGGATGTACGAGCAGTACTTC; CDR3aa: CASSPGTGMYEQYF
abundance: NA; j_gene: TRBJ1-2; v_gene: TRBV14; d_gene: NA; CDR3nt: TGTGCCAGCAGCCTTCACCGGCAGCCTGGGGACTATGGCTACACCTTC; CDR3aa: CASSLHRQPGDYGYTF
abundance: NA; j_gene: TRBJ2-3; v_gene: TRBV7-9; d_gene: NA; CDR3nt: TGTGCCAGCAGCTTAAGCCCACAGAGTGATACGCAGTATTTT; CDR3aa: CASSLSPQSDTQYF
abundance: NA; j_gene: TRBJ2-7; v_gene: TRBV19; d_gene: NA; CDR3nt: TGTGCCAGTAGGAGAGGGGAAGGTGCCTACGAGCAGTACTTC; CDR3aa: CASRRGEGAYEQYF
abundance: NA; j_gene: TRBJ2-1; v_gene: TRBV29-1; d_gene: NA; CDR3nt: TGCAGCGTTGAAAGGGAAAGCTCCGAGCAGTTCTTC; CDR3aa: CSVERESSEQFF